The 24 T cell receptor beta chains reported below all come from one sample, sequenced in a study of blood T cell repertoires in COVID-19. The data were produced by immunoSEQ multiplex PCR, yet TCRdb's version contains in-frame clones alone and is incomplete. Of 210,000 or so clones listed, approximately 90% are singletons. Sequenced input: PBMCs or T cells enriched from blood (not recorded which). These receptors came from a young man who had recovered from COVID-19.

The DNA of the CDR3 is TGTGCCCCCAGGAGGGCCGGGGACACTGAAGCTTTCTTT. This sequence encodes CAPRRAGDTEAFF. This chain links TRBV6-5 with TRBJ1-1; D gene uncertain. The CDR3 loop spans 13 amino acids. V lost 11 bases to trimming and J lost 3 bases, with 16 bases between them. Germline V lookup: CDR1 MNHEY, CDR2 SVGAGI.

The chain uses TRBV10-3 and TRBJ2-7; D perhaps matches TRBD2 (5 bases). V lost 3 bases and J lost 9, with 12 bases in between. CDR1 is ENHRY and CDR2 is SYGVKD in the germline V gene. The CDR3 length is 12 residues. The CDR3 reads CAISEPLRGQYF. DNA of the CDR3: TGTGCCATCAGTGAACCTCTCCGGGGGCAGTACTTC.

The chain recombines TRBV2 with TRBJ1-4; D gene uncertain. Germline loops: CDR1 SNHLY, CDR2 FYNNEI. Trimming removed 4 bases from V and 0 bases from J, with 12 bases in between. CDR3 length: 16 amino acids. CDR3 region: CASSVRAIATNEKLFF. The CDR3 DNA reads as TGTGCCAGCAGTGTGAGGGCTATTGCAACTAATGAAAAACTGTTTTTT. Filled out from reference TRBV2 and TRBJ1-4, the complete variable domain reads EPEVTQTPSHQVTQMGQEVILRCVPISNHLYFYWYRQILGQKVEFLVSFYNNEISEKSEIFDDQFSVERPDGSNFTLKIRSTKLEDSAMYFCASSVRAIATNEKLFFGSGTQLSVL.

In DNA form, the CDR3 reads TGTGCCAGCAGTTTCCCCCTAGAGGGGACTAGCGGGCACTCCTACAATGAGCAGTTCTTC. Amino acids: CASSFPLEGTSGHSYNEQFF. The rearrangement links TRBV28 to TRBJ2-1; 12 bases agree with TRBD2. The CDR3 totals 20 residues. Germline CDR1 reads MDHEN; CDR2 reads SYDVKM. J was trimmed by 0 bases and V by 3 bases; bases with no gene match: 12.

The CDR3 region is CASSFDKRGARVEVYEQYF. CDR3 nucleotide sequence: TGTGCCAGCAGCTTCGATAAACGGGGGGCCAGGGTGGAGGTCTACGAGCAGTACTTC. The rearrangement joins TRBV7-9 to TRBJ2-7; TRBD2 is a possible D gene (7 bases). Per the germline V gene, CDR1 is SEHNR and CDR2 is FQNEAQ (reference sequence). Trimming cost V 3 bases and J 3 bases, with 27 bases left between them. This CDR3 region has 19 residues.

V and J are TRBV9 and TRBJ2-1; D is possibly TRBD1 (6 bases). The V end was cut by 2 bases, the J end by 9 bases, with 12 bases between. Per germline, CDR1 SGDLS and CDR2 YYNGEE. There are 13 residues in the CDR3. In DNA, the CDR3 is TGTGCCAGCAGCGTGGGTGAAGGGGGTGAGCAGTTCTTC. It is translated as CASSVGEGGEQFF. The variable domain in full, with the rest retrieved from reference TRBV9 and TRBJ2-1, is DSGVTQTPKHLITATGQRVTLRCSPRSGDLSVYWYQQSLDQGLQFLIQYYNGEERAKGNILERFSAQQFPDLHSELNLSSLELGDSALYFCASSVGEGGEQFFGPGTRLTVL.

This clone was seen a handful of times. CDR3 DNA: TGTGCCAGTAGTACATACCGGGACAGGGTTCAGGGCTACACCTTC. Translated, it gives CASSTYRDRVQGYTF. The rearrangement joins TRBV19 to TRBJ1-2, with 9 bases fitting TRBD1. The V and J ends lost 4 bases and 8 bases, in that order; junction bases with no gene match: 11. The CDR3 runs 15 residues. Germline V gene lookup returns CDR1 LNHDA and CDR2 SQIVND (reference sequence). Full variable domain (rest looked up from reference TRBV19 and TRBJ1-2): DGGITQSPKYLFRKEGQNVTLSCEQNLNHDAMYWYRQDPGQGLRLIYYSQIVNDFQKGDIAEGYSVSREKKESFPLTVTSAQKNPTAFYLCASSTYRDRVQGYTFGSGTRLTVV.

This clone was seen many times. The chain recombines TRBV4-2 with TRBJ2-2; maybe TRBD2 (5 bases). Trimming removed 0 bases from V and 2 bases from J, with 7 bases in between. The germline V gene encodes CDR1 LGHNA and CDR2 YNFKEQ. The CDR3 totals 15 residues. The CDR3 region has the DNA TGTGCCAGCAGCCAAGAGGCTAGCAACACCGGGGAGCTGTTTTTT. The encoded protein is CASSQEASNTGELFF.

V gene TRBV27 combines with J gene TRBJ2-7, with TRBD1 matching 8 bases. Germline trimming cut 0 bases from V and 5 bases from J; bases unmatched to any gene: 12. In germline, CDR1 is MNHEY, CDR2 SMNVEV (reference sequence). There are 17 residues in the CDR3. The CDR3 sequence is CASSLSPSQGAVHEQYF. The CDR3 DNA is TGTGCCAGCAGTTTATCTCCCTCTCAGGGGGCGGTCCACGAGCAGTACTTC.

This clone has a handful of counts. Written as DNA, the CDR3 is TGCGCCAGCAGCCAAGGACAGGTCTCCTACGAGCAGTACTTC. It specifies CASSQGQVSYEQYF. The genes are TRBV4-1 and TRBJ2-7, with D perhaps TRBD1 (6 bases). This CDR3 spans 14 amino acids. Germline lookup yields CDR1 MGHRA and CDR2 YSYEKL. Deletions cut 1 base from V and 0 bases from J, with 7 bases between.

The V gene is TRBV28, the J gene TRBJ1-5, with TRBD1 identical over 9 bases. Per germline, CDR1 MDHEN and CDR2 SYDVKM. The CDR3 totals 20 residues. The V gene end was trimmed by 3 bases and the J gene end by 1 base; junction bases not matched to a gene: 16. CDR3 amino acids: CASSLRPGTGYFGSNQPQHF. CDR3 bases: TGTGCCAGCAGTTTGAGACCCGGGACAGGGTATTTTGGGAGCAATCAGCCCCAGCATTTT.

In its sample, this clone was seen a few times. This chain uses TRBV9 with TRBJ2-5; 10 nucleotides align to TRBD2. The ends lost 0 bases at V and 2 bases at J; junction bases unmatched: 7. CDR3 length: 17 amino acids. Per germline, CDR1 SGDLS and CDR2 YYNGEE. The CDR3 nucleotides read TGTGCCAGCAGCGTAGGCAATAGCGGGAGGAAACAAGAGACCCAGTACTTC. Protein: CASSVGNSGRKQETQYF.

CDR3 residues: CASRPGSNQPQHF. The CDR3 DNA sequence: TGTGCCAGCAGACCGGGGAGCAATCAGCCCCAGCATTTT. The chain joins TRBV12-3 or TRBV12-4 to TRBJ1-5; D is undetermined. The CDR3 consists of 13 residues. Deletions cut 6 bases from V and 1 base from J, with 7 bases between.

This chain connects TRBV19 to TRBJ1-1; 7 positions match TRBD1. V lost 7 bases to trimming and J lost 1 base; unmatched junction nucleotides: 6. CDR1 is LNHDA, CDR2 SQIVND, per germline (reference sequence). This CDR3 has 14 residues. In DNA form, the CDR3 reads TGTGCCAGTAAATTGGACAGGCCGAACACTGAAGCTTTCTTT. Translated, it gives CASKLDRPNTEAFF.

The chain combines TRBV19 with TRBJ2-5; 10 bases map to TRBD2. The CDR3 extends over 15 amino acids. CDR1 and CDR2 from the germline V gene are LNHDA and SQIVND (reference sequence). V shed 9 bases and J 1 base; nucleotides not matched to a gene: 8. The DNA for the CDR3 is TGTGCCAGCACCCCGGGACTAGCGTTCCAAGAGACCCAGTACTTC. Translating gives CASTPGLAFQETQYF.

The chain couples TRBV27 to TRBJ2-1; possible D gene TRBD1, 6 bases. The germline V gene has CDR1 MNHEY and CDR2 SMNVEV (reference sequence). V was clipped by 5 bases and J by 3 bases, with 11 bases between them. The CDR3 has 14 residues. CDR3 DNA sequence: TGTGCCAGCAGTAACTCAGGGGACTACAATGAGCAGTTCTTC. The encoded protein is CASSNSGDYNEQFF.

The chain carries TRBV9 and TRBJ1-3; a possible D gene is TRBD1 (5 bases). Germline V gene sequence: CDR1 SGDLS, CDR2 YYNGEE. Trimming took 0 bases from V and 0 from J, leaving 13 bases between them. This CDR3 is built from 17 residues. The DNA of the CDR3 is TGTGCCAGCAGCGTAGCGGGGGGTCGCTTCTCTGGAAACACCATATATTTT. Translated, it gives CASSVAGGRFSGNTIYF. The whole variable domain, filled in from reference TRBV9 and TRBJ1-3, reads DSGVTQTPKHLITATGQRVTLRCSPRSGDLSVYWYQQSLDQGLQFLIQYYNGEERAKGNILERFSAQQFPDLHSELNLSSLELGDSALYFCASSVAGGRFSGNTIYFGEGSWLTVV.

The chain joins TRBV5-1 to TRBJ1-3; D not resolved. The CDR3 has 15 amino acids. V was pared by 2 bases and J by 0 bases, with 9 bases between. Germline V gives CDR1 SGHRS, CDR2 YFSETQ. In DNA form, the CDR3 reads TGCGCCAGCAGCTTTGATCTGAGCTCTGGAAACACCATATATTTT. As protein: CASSFDLSSGNTIYF. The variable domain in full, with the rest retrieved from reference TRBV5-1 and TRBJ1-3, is KAGVTQTPRYLIKTRGQQVTLSCSPISGHRSVSWYQQTPGQGLQFLFEYFSETQRNKGNFPGRFSGRQFSNSRSEMNVSTLELGDSALYLCASSFDLSSGNTIYFGEGSWLTVV.

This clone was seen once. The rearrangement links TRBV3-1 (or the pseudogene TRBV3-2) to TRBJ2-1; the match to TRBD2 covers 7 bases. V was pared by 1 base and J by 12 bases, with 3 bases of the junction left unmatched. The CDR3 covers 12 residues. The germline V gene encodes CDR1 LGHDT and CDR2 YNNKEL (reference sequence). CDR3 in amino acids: CASSQGPSGQFF. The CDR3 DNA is TGTGCCAGCAGCCAAGGACCTAGCGGGCAGTTCTTC.

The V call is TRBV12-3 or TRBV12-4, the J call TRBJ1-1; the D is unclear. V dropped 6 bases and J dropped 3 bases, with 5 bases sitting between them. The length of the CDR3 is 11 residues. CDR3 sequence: CASSFDTEAFF. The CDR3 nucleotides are TGTGCCAGCAGCTTTGACACTGAAGCTTTCTTT.

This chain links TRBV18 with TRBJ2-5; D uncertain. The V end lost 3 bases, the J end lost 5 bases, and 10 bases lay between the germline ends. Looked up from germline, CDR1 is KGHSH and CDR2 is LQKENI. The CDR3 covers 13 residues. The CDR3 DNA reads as TGTGCCAGCTCACCCTTCGCCGGGGAGACCCAGTACTTC. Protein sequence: CASSPFAGETQYF.

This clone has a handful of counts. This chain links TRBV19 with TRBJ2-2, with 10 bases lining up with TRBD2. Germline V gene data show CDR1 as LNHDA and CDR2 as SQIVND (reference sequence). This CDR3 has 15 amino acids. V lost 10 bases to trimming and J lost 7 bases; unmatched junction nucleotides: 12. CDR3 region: CATRASGGIVGELFF. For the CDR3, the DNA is TGTGCCACCAGAGCTAGCGGGGGCATAGTCGGGGAGCTGTTTTTT.

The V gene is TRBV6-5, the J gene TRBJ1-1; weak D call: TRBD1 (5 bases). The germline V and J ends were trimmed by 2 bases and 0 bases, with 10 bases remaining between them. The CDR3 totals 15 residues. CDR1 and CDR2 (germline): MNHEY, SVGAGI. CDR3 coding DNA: TGTGCCAGCAGTTACCAGACAGAGTTGAACACTGAAGCTTTCTTT. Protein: CASSYQTELNTEAFF.

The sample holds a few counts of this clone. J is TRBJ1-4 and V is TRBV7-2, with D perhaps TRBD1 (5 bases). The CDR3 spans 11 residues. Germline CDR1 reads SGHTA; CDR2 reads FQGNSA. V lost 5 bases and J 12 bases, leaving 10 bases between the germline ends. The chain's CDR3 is CASSQGRELFF. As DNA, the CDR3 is TGTGCCAGCAGCCAGGGCCGGGAACTGTTTTTT.